These 25 T cell receptor beta chains share one sample of origin, sequenced in a study of tumor-infiltrating lymphocytes in oesophageal squamous cell carcinoma. TCRdb re-derived calls from the PCR reads in MiXCR, one entry per CDR3 protein. The sample shows about 15,000 distinct CDR3 sequences, 40% to 60% of them seen only once. Sequences were obtained from blood. These receptors were obtained from a male donor with esophageal squamous cell carcinoma.

This sequence joins TRBV29-1 and TRBJ2-5; D is uncertain. The J call may be mistaken, given a closer DNA end match to TRBJ2-7. In germline, CDR1 is SQVTM, CDR2 ANQGSEA. The CDR3 extends over 14 amino acids. This CDR3 is CSVLSEKSSYEQYF. Written as DNA, the CDR3 is TGCAGCGTTCTTTCGGAAAAAAGCTCCTACGAGCAGTACTTC.

The chain combines TRBV7-2 with TRBJ2-7; D remains ambiguous. CDR3 length equals 14 residues. Germline CDR1 is SGHTA and CDR2 is FQGNSA. Trimming pared 1 base from V and 2 bases from J, leaving 9 bases between. This chain's CDR3 is CASSLDGGTYEQYF. CDR3 DNA: TGTGCCAGCAGCTTAGATGGCGGCACCTACGAGCAGTACTTC.

The genes are TRBV7-2 and TRBJ2-3, with 8 bases fitting TRBD2. The DNA end lines up better with TRBJ2-7; the J call may be wrong. CDR1 and CDR2 (germline): SGHTA, FQGNSA. The CDR3 covers 14 residues. The CDR3 sequence is CASSLERESYEQYF. The DNA of the CDR3 is TGTGCCAGCAGCTTAGAGCGGGAGTCCTACGAGCAGTACTTC.

Of note for this clonotype: Given a much more abundant clone one base away, this may be a read error. This chain uses TRBV18 with TRBJ2-4; 7 bases align to TRBD1. Trimming took 3 bases from V and 13 from J; bases not matched to a gene: 18. This CDR3 has 16 residues. Germline-derived CDR1 and CDR2 are KGHSH and LQKENI. The CDR3 coding sequence is TGTGCCAGCTCACCGCTGACAGGGTCTTCCTACAATGAGCAGTACTTC. Protein: CASSPLTGSSYNEQYF.

In its sample, this clonotype is large. The chain is built from TRBV7-8 and TRBJ2-5; 7 nucleotides line up with TRBD2. Germline V gene sequence: CDR1 SGHVS, CDR2 FQNEAQ. Trimming at V came to 2 bases and at J to 4 bases, leaving 7 bases not matched to a gene. The CDR3 has 15 residues. The CDR3 DNA follows: TGTGCCAGCAGCTTATGGCGGGAGTTGTTAGAGACCCAGTACTTC. The encoded protein is CASSLWRELLETQYF.

The chain uses TRBV11-2 and TRBJ2-7; TRBD1 aligns across 8 bases. The DNA end is a closer match to TRBJ2-1, so the J assignment may be wrong. The CDR3 sequence is 15 residues long. From germline, CDR1 is SGHAT and CDR2 FQNNGV. CDR3 in DNA: TGTGCCAGCAGCTTTGGACAGGGCTCCTACAATGAGCAGTTCTTC. Translating it yields CASSFGQGSYNEQFF.

This clonotype was seen a few times. V is TRBV19 and J is TRBJ1-4, with D possibly matching TRBD1 (5 bases). CDR1 and CDR2 from the germline V gene are LNHDA and SQIVND (reference sequence). The CDR3 extends over 14 amino acids. V gave up 1 base and J gave up 4 bases, with 7 bases separating them. The CDR3 DNA reads as TGTGCCAGTAGTATAGGGGACCTTAATGAAAAACTGTTTTTT. Protein sequence: CASSIGDLNEKLFF.

This chain uses TRBV7-9 with TRBJ2-1, with D uncertain. The length of the CDR3 is 11 residues. Between the trimmed V and J ends, which lost 3 bases and 7 bases, there was a span of 4 bases. The V gene's germline CDR1 is SEHNR and CDR2 FQNEAQ (reference sequence). CDR3 amino acids: CASSFGNEQFF. In nucleotides, the CDR3 is TGTGCCAGCAGCTTCGGAAATGAGCAGTTCTTC.

The chain couples TRBV4-1 to TRBJ2-2; D ambiguous. The length of the CDR3 is 17 residues. Trimming pared 1 base from V and 4 bases from J, leaving 16 bases between. From germline, CDR1 is MGHRA and CDR2 YSYEKL. CDR3 nucleotide sequence: TGCGCCAGCAGCCAAGCCCCACCACCCATTGTCACCGGGGAGCTGTTTTTT. It encodes CASSQAPPPIVTGELFF.

The chain couples TRBV7-2 to TRBJ2-5; D possibly matches TRBD1 or TRBD2 (5 bases each). The CDR3 sequence is 14 residues long. CDR1 and CDR2 (germline): SGHTA, FQGNSA. With 3 bases removed from V and 4 bases from J, the gap between germline ends came to 12 bases. Here the CDR3 reads CASSLGRTSETQYF. The CDR3, as DNA: TGTGCCAGCAGCTTGGGGCGGACTTCAGAGACCCAGTACTTC.

This clonotype was seen ten or more times. The chain combines TRBV4-3 with TRBJ2-2, with D perhaps matching TRBD2 (6 bases). Germline-derived CDR1 and CDR2 are LGHNA and YSLEER. V was clipped by 0 bases and J by 1 base, with 9 bases between them. The CDR3 length is 16 residues. The CDR3 bases are TGCGCCAGCAGCCAAGAAGGGACTTGGAACACCGGGGAGCTGTTTTTT. Protein product: CASSQEGTWNTGELFF.

The chain couples TRBV28 to TRBJ2-3, with D possibly being TRBD2 (6 bases). Deletions cut 4 bases from V and 2 bases from J, with 13 bases between. Per the germline V gene, CDR1 is MDHEN and CDR2 is SYDVKM. The CDR3 has 15 residues. In nucleotides, the CDR3 is TGTGCCAGCAGTTCTCCCGGGAGCCCCACAGATACGCAGTATTTT. Translating it yields CASSSPGSPTDTQYF. The variable domain in full, with the rest retrieved from reference TRBV28 and TRBJ2-3, is DVKVTQSSRYLVKRTGEKVFLECVQDMDHENMFWYRQDPGLGLRLIYFSYDVKMKEKGDIPEGYSVSREKKERFSLILESASTNQTSMYLCASSSPGSPTDTQYFGPGTRLTVL.

This clonotype has a single count. The chain uses TRBV6-1 and TRBJ1-5; the D gene is possibly TRBD1 (5 bases). The V and J ends lost 5 bases and 7 bases respectively, with 15 bases between them. The CDR3 is made up of 14 amino acids. Germline CDR1 is MNHNS and CDR2 is SASEGT. The CDR3 sequence: CASSYQGPGQPQHF. The CDR3 DNA reads TGTGCCAGCAGTTATCAGGGTCCCGGACAGCCCCAGCATTTT.

J is TRBJ1-2 and V is TRBV28; the D gene is possibly TRBD1 (7 bases). The J call is in doubt because the DNA end fits TRBJ2-7 better. CDR1 and CDR2 from the germline V gene are MDHEN and SYDVKM. The CDR3 runs 13 residues. The CDR3 is CASTDREVNEQYF. The CDR3, as DNA: TGTGCCAGCACCGACAGGGAGGTGAACGAGCAGTACTTC.

The table lists this clonotype with a count of one. The chain has TRBV10-3 and TRBJ2-7; TRBD2 matches 11 bases. CDR1 is ENHRY, CDR2 SYGVKD, per germline. V was clipped by 6 bases and J by 4 bases; unmatched bases: 8. This CDR3 spans 15 amino acids. The CDR3, as DNA: TGTGCCATCAGAGGGACTAGCGGAGGGGGGTACGAGCAGTACTTC. Its translation is CAIRGTSGGGYEQYF.

A word on this clonotype: An end of the junction differs from the germline gene, which may be a read error. J is TRBJ1-2 and V is TRBV7-2; weak D call: TRBD1 (5 bases). Germline values: CDR1 SGHTA, CDR2 FQGNSA. The CDR3 runs 14 residues. The CDR3 protein is CASSLDRAYYGYTF. CDR3 DNA: TGTGCCAGCAGTTTAGACAGAGCCTACTATGGCTACACCTTC. Complete variable domain (other parts from reference TRBV7-2 and TRBJ1-2): GAGVSQSPSNKVTEKGKDVELRCDPISGHTALYWYRQSLGQGLEFLIYFQGNSAPDKSGLPSDRFSAERTGGSVSTLTIQRTQQEDSAVYLCASSLDRAYYGYTFGSGTRLTVV.

The rearrangement links TRBV7-9 to TRBJ2-1; 8 bases are a match to TRBD2. Germline CDR1 is SEHNR and CDR2 is FQNEAQ (reference sequence). This CDR3 has 15 amino acids. V shed 1 base, J shed 8 bases, and the junction held 7 bases outside the gene matches. CDR3: CASSLDGGASDEQFF. The CDR3 nucleotides are TGTGCCAGCAGCTTAGACGGGGGGGCGTCGGATGAGCAGTTCTTC.

The chain links TRBV7-4 to TRBJ2-5, with D possibly being TRBD1 (6 bases). The closer fit of TRBJ2-7 to the DNA end suggests the J call may be wrong. The CDR3 length is 16 residues. Germline CDR1 and CDR2: SGHVT and SQSDAQ. The CDR3 here is CASSVSQGLLPYEQYF. CDR3 nucleotides: TGTGCCAGCAGCGTGTCCCAGGGGCTTCTTCCCTACGAGCAGTACTTC.

The chain employs TRBV7-2 and TRBJ2-4; 9 bases are a match to TRBD2. CDR3 length equals 14 residues. The V gene's germline CDR1 is SGHTA and CDR2 FQGNSA. V lost 5 bases, J lost 8 bases, and 7 bases stayed unmatched. The CDR3: CASSPGTSSHIQYF. The CDR3 DNA follows: TGTGCCAGCAGCCCCGGGACTAGCAGTCACATTCAGTACTTC.

CDR3: CASTRRGVNYGYTF. The CDR3 DNA reads as TGTGCCAGCACCCGCCGAGGGGTTAACTATGGCTACACCTTC. This sequence joins TRBV6-1 and TRBJ1-2; weak D call: TRBD1 (5 bases). The CDR3 consists of 14 residues. CDR1 is MNHNS, CDR2 SASEGT, per germline. V shed 7 bases and J shed 1 base, with 13 bases lying between them.

The CDR3 DNA follows: TGTGCCAGCAGCTTAGACGGAGGCCCAGATACGCAGTATTTT. This translates into CASSLDGGPDTQYF. The V call is TRBV7-2, the J call TRBJ2-3; weak D call: TRBD2 (5 bases). Germline assignment: CDR1 SGHTA and CDR2 FQGNSA. Trimming pared 1 base from V and 4 bases from J, leaving 9 bases between. The CDR3 sequence is 14 residues long.

The V gene is TRBV6-8, the J gene TRBJ2-3; D is possibly TRBD1 or TRBD2 (5 bases each). Trimming removed 5 bases at V and 1 base at J, with 16 bases between. The CDR3 is made up of 16 amino acids. Germline values: CDR1 MNHGY, CDR2 SAAAGT. The CDR3 is CASSRQRGAGTDTQYF. CDR3 DNA: TGTGCCAGCAGTAGACAAAGAGGGGCGGGCACAGATACGCAGTATTTT.

This chain connects TRBV7-4 to TRBJ2-5; D gene unclear. Judging by the DNA end, TRBJ2-4 fits better; the J call may be wrong. CDR3 length: 12 amino acids. Germline V gives CDR1 SGHVT, CDR2 SQSDAQ. This chain's CDR3 is CASSFLYGIQYF. DNA of the CDR3: TGTGCCAGCAGCTTCCTGTATGGCATTCAGTACTTC.

This clonotype was recorded many times. The chain links TRBV6-1 to TRBJ1-3, with D tentatively TRBD1 (5 bases). Germline V gives CDR1 MNHNS, CDR2 SASEGT. V lost 0 bases, J lost 4 bases, and 10 bases lay in between. This CDR3 comprises 15 residues. This CDR3 is CASSEARQGGNTIYF. In DNA, the CDR3 is TGTGCCAGCAGTGAAGCTCGGCAGGGAGGAAACACCATATATTTT.

CDR3 amino acids: CASSAGTGATNEQYF. Here the CDR3 DNA reads TGTGCCAGCAGTGCAGGGACAGGGGCCACGAACGAGCAGTACTTC. This chain joins TRBV6-1 and TRBJ2-3; TRBD1 aligns across 10 bases. The closer fit of TRBJ2-7 to the DNA end suggests the J call may be wrong. The CDR3 totals 15 residues. CDR1 and CDR2 (germline): MNHNS, SASEGT.